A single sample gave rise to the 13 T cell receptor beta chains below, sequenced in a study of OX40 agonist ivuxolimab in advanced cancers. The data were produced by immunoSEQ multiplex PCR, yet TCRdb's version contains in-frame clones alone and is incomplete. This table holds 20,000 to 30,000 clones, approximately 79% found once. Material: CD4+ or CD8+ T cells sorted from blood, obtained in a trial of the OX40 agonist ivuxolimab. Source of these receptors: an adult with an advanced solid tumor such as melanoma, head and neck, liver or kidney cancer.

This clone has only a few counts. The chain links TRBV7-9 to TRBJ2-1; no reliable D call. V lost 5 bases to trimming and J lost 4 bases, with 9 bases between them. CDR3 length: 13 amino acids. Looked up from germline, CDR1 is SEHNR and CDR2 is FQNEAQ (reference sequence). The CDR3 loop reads CASSPEGYNEQFF. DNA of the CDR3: TGTGCCAGCAGCCCGGAAGGGTACAATGAGCAGTTCTTC.

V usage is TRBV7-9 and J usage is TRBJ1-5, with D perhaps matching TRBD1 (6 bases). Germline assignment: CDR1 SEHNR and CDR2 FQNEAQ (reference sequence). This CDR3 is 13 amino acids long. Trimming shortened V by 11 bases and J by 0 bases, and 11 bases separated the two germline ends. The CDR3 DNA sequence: TGTGCCGGACAGCGAGATAGCAATCAGCCCCAGCATTTT. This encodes CAGQRDSNQPQHF.

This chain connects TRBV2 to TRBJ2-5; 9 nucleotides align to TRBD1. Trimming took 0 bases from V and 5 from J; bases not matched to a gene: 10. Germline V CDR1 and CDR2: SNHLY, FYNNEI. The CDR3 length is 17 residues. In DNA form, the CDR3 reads TGTGCCAGCAGTGAAGCCCGGACAGGGGCCCTCCGGGAGACCCAGTACTTC. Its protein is CASSEARTGALRETQYF.

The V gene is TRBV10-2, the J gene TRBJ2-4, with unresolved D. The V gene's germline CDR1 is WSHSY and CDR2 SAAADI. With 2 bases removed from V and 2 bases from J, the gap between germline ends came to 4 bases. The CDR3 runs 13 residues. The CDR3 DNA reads TGCGCCAGCAGTGAGGGGTCCAAAAACATTCAGTACTTC. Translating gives CASSEGSKNIQYF.

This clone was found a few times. CDR3 DNA sequence: TGTGCCAGCAGCCGAGGGGGACAGGGGGCAGATGAGCAGTTCTTC. This translates into CASSRGGQGADEQFF. This chain joins TRBV7-3 and TRBJ2-1; the match to TRBD1 covers 12 bases. The germline V gene encodes CDR1 SGHTA and CDR2 FQGTGA. This CDR3 is 15 amino acids long. After removal of 5 bases from V and 8 bases from J, the junction contained 7 bases not matched to a gene. Based on the CDR3 plus reference TRBV7-3 and TRBJ2-1, the full variable domain is GAGVSQTPSNKVTEKGKYVELRCDPISGHTALYWYRQSLGQGPEFLIYFQGTGAADDSGLPNDRFFAVRPEGSVSTLKIQRTERGDSAVYLCASSRGGQGADEQFFGPGTRLTVL.

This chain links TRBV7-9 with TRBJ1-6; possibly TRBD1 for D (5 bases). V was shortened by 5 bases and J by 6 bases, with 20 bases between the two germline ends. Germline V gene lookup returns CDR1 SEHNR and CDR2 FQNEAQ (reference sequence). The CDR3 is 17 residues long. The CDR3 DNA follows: TGTGCCAGCAGCCCATCCTTGGGGGGGGTAGGTAATTCACCCCTCCACTTT. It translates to CASSPSLGGVGNSPLHF.

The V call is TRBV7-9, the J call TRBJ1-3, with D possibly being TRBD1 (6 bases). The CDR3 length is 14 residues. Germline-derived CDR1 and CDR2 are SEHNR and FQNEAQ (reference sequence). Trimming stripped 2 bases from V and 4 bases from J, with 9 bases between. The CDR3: CASSLRGVGNTIYF. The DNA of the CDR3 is TGTGCCAGCAGCTTAAGGGGGGTCGGAAACACCATATATTTT. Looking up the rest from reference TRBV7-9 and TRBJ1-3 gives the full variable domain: DTGVSQNPRHKITKRGQNVTFRCDPISEHNRLYWYRQTLGQGPEFLTYFQNEAQLEKSRLLSDRFSAERPKGSFSTLEIQRTEQGDSAMYLCASSLRGVGNTIYFGEGSWLTVV.

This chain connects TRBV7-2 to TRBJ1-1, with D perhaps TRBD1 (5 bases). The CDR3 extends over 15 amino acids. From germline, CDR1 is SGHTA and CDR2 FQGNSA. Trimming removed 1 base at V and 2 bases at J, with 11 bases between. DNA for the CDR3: TGTGCCAGCAGCTTAGACGGGACGGCTAACACTGAAGCTTTCTTT. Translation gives CASSLDGTANTEAFF.

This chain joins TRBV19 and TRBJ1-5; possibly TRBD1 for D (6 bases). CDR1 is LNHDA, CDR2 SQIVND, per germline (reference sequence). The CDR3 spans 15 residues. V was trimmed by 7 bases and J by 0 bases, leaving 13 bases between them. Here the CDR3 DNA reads TGTGCCAGTAACAAGGGGGGAAGTAGCAATCAGCCCCAGCATTTT. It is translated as CASNKGGSSNQPQHF.

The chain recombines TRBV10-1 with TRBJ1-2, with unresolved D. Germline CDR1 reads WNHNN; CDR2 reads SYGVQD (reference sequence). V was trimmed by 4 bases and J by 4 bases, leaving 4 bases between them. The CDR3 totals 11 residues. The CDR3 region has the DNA TGCGCCAGCAGTGCTGGCTATGGCTACACCTTC. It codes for CASSAGYGYTF.

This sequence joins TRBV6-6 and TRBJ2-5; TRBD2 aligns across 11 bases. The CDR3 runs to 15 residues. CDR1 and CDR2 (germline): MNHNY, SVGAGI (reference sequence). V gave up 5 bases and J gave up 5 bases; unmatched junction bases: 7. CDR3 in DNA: TGTGCCAGCAGTATAGCGGGGGGGCCATTGGAGACCCAGTACTTC. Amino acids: CASSIAGGPLETQYF.

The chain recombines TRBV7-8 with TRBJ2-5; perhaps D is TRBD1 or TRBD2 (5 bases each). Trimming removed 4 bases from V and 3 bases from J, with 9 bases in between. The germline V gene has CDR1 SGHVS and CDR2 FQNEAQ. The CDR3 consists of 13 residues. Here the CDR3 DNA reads TGTGCCAGCAGCTCCGGGACCAAAGAGACCCAGTACTTC. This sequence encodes CASSSGTKETQYF.

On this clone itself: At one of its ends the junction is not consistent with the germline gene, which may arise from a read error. The CDR3 protein is CATGRANEQFF. The CDR3 nucleotides are TGTGCCACCGGCAGGGCCAATGAGCAGTTCTTC. The V call is TRBV15, the J call TRBJ2-1; TRBD1 might be the D (5 bases). In germline, CDR1 is LNHNV, CDR2 YYDKDF (reference sequence). The CDR3 has 11 amino acids.